This T cell receptor beta chain derives from a study of T cell responses to AZD1222 COVID-19 vaccine (dated by TCRdb to the early 2020s). Regarding the complete study: AZD1222 recipients given second doses at about 4 weeks or at about 12 weeks were pooled, since spike-specific TCR depth and breadth were not found to differ between the two schedules. A total of approximately 240 trial participants underwent TCR sequencing, of whom 200 to 220 received two doses of AZD1222 and 26 received two doses of the MenACWY control vaccine. Trial participants were enrolled by age into 18-55, 56-69 and 70-plus year subgroups, with roughly 150, 30 and 60 TCR-sequenced participants respectively.

The time point label for this specimen denotes: baseline before first vaccination. Vaccinee samples came from UK trials COV001 and COV002, including a single-blind randomized controlled phase 2/3 trial of AZD1222 (ChAdOx1 nCoV-19) in healthy adults. Trial participant PBMC samples were collected at day 0 and day 28 after the second dose for TCRbeta chain sequencing. As to this clone: Its binding antigen is unknown. The sample holds no much larger clone one base away, and base qualities are not on file.

Results and caveats for the whole study, not just this receptor: The 56-69-year group was small, and its depth increase did not reach significance, likely because of low power. Because no samples from the day 14 peak response were available, repertoires could be characterized only after the peak T cell response. Reportedly, close to half of the unique spike-specific TCRs recognized epitopes lying outside the regions that are mutated in the B.1.351 and B.1.1.7 variants. Participants were mostly white British and included more females than males, and it was suggested by the authors that clonal diversity may have been underestimated. The vaccine-associated CD4 TCRs covered the entire spike protein, and the dominant responses fell in regions 160-218 and 743-854. Conclusions about previously exposed vaccinees were limited because only six or seven AZD1222 recipients were SARS-CoV-2 seropositive at baseline. After two AZD1222 doses, spike-specific TCR breadth and depth were significantly higher than at day 0 and than in MenACWY recipients.

As encoded in the germline V gene, CDR1 is SGHTA while CDR2 is FQGTGA. The CDR3 has 13 amino acids, counting the end cysteine and phenylalanine. The read is trimmed to its CDR3 DNA, 39 bases read in frame from base 1. At the junction V is shortened by 4 bases and J by 6 bases, with 11 bases in between. The CDR3 regions of human TCRbeta chains were analyzed by immunosequencing. As for the original processing: Repertoire TCRs were checked for matches against a reference library of SARS-CoV-2-specific TCRs that had been generated using the MIRA antigen-specificity platform. Breadth meant the fraction of unique TCRs that were SARS-CoV-2-associated, whereas depth meant the fraction of total T cells that were SARS-CoV-2-associated. Using the MIRA data, each spike-specific TCR was mapped to the spike region that the TCR reacts to and placed in a CD4 or CD8 class. Log10-transformed breadth and depth values were compared by one-way ANOVA with Sidak's multiple comparisons tests. TCRdb provides this immuneACCESS table in a form limited to in-frame rearrangements. Some clones are lacking; in checked studies, under half of them reflect an unresolved V gene, and why the rest are absent is not known. V, J and clone size reflect that table, while D and trimming were determined from the DNA. Within this sample are about 140,000 clones, with more than 70% of them counted one time only. Of the sample, 2.5% to 3.5% is held by the ten largest clones.

The sequence derives from an adult in good health. The receptor chain draws on TRBV7-3 and TRBJ2-3; the D segment cannot be called with confidence. This specimen was peripheral blood, taken on day 0 of AZD1222 vaccination. The sequenced DNA: TGTGCCAGCAGCTCTTTTGGGCAGGATACGCAGTATTTT. It codes for CASSSFGQDTQYF.